The rows below give T cell receptor beta chains drawn from one sample of a study of cytomegalovirus exposure and HLA in healthy donors. The table came from immunoSEQ multiplex PCR; TCRdb's copy has only in-frame clones and leaves some out. The repertoire holds around 150,000 clones, with about 64% as singletons. Sequencing input: PBMCs. The receptors originated from a woman in her sixties in good health and CMV-seropositive. Both conserved end residues are part of each CDR3. Fields, in order: V gene, D gene, J gene, clone size, CDR3 DNA, CDR3 protein. The D gene is left open where the match is weak. The size field is filled for only some rows; it gives once, few, many or a size class.

TRBV4-2,-,TRBJ2-7,-,TGTGCCAGCAGCCAAGAGTCGGCGCGGCTTGATAGCGAGCAGTACTTC,CASSQESARLDSEQYF
TRBV2,-,TRBJ1-2,-,TGTGCCAGCGGGGGGGGAGGCTATGGCTACACCTTC,CASGGGGYGYTF
TRBV28,-,TRBJ2-5,few,TGTGCCAGCTGGGGTCTCCGGACGGGGGAGCAGTACTTC,CASWGLRTGEQYF
TRBV6-5,TRBD2,TRBJ2-4,-,TGTGCCAGCAGTTCCGGGACTAGCGGAGCTGGCATTCAGTACTTC,CASSSGTSGAGIQYF
TRBV5-1,-,TRBJ2-3,-,TGCGCCAGCAGCTTGGCACAGTCTGGGCCAGATACGCAGTATTTT,CASSLAQSGPDTQYF
TRBV5-1,-,TRBJ1-3,-,TGCGCCAGCAGCCCCACGAGGGATGGAAACACCATATATTTT,CASSPTRDGNTIYF
TRBV2,-,TRBJ2-1,-,TGTGCCAGCAGTGGGCGGGACTGGCGCTCCGCGGGACCCGAGCAGTTCTTC,CASSGRDWRSAGPEQFF
TRBV25-1,-,TRBJ2-7,-,TGTGCCAGCAGTGGCGGTGGAGGGAACAACGAGCAGTACTTC,CASSGGGGNNEQYF
TRBV5-8,-,TRBJ1-2,-,TGTGCCAGCAGCCCCCGGGACTATTACTATGGCTACACCTTC,CASSPRDYYYGYTF
TRBV7-2,-,TRBJ2-7,-,TGTGCCAGCAGCTTCGTCCTAGGCGAGCAGTACTTC,CASSFVLGEQYF
TRBV5-1,-,TRBJ2-4,-,TGCGCCAGCAGCCCCTATCCAAATTTAGCCAAAAACATTCAGTACTTC,CASSPYPNLAKNIQYF
TRBV30,TRBD1,TRBJ2-1,few,TGTGCGATAGTGACAGGGCCAGGGGAAAATGAGCAGTTCTTC,CAIVTGPGENEQFF
TRBV28,TRBD1,TRBJ2-7,-,TGTGCCAGCAGTTACACGACAGGGACCCTCTACGAGCAGTACTTC,CASSYTTGTLYEQYF
TRBV5-5,-,TRBJ1-1,-,TGTGCCAGCAGCGGCGGACTAGACACCATCAGGACTGAAGCTTTCTTT,CASSGGLDTIRTEAFF
TRBV4-1,TRBD1,TRBJ2-5,few,TGCGCCACCAGAATGGCAGGGGGCGCGGAGACCCAGTACTTC,CATRMAGGAETQYF
TRBV28,-,TRBJ2-7,few,TGTGCCAGCAGCCCGAGGGCGTACGAGCAGTACTTC,CASSPRAYEQYF
TRBV14,-,TRBJ2-1,-,TGTGCCAGCAGCCTAAGACAATCCTACAATGAGCAGTTCTTC,CASSLRQSYNEQFF
TRBV29-1,-,TRBJ2-5,-,TGCAGCGTTGGGGGGCAGGGAGAGACCCAGTACTTC,CSVGGQGETQYF
TRBV27,-,TRBJ2-7,few,TGTGCCAGCAGTGCCTCCGGGAGATTCTACGAGCAGTACTTC,CASSASGRFYEQYF
TRBV7-2,-,TRBJ1-1,-,TGTGCCAGCAGCTCCGGACGGGGTAACAGGGCTGAAGCTTTCTTT,CASSSGRGNRAEAFF
TRBV28,-,TRBJ2-7,few,TGTGCCAGCAGGAACCACGGACGGGACTACGAGCAGTACTTC,CASRNHGRDYEQYF
TRBV6-6,-,TRBJ2-7,few,TGTGCCAGCAGTGCAGGATACGAGCAGTACTTC,CASSAGYEQYF
TRBV19,TRBD1,TRBJ2-2,-,TGTGCCAGTAGACGCTCAGGGACAGGGGTGATCGCCGGGGAGCTGTTTTTT,CASRRSGTGVIAGELFF
TRBV7-9,TRBD1,TRBJ1-1,-,TGTGCCAGCAGCCCGACAGGGGGATTCGCTGAAGCTTTCTTT,CASSPTGGFAEAFF
TRBV28,TRBD2,TRBJ2-1,-,TGTGCCAGCAGTTCGACTAGCGGGAGGGTTGATGAGCAGTTCTTC,CASSSTSGRVDEQFF
TRBV19,-,TRBJ1-6,-,TGTGCCAGTAGTATAGGGTCCGGACAGATGAATTCACCCCTCCACTTT,CASSIGSGQMNSPLHF
TRBV30,-,TRBJ2-3,-,TGTGCCTGGAGTGTACTAGTCACAGATACGCAGTATTTT,CAWSVLVTDTQYF
TRBV7-2,TRBD2,TRBJ2-5,-,TGTGCCAGCAGCTTAGCACTAGCGGGAGTAGGGGAGACCCAGTACTTC,CASSLALAGVGETQYF
TRBV29-1,-,TRBJ2-7,once,TGCAGCGTTGAAGCGGGTGGCTCCTACGAGCAGTACTTC,CSVEAGGSYEQYF
TRBV7-8,TRBD2,TRBJ2-5,-,TGTGCCAGCAGCTTCGCCCCGGAAGGGCGGGAGCAGTACTTC,CASSFAPEGREQYF
TRBV5-5,TRBD1,TRBJ1-1,-,TGTGCCAGCAGCTTTTACCTTACAGGGGTGAACACTGAAGCTTTCTTT,CASSFYLTGVNTEAFF
TRBV4-2,-,TRBJ2-1,-,TGTGCCAGCAGCCAAGAAGCAACTAGCCTCGATGAGCAGTTCTTC,CASSQEATSLDEQFF
TRBV2,TRBD1,TRBJ1-5,-,TGTGCCAGCAGTGCGACAGGGGGGTATCAGCCCCAGCATTTT,CASSATGGYQPQHF
TRBV5-1,-,TRBJ2-1,-,TGCGCCAGCAGCTTAAATTCAGGGTTTGAGCAGTTCTTC,CASSLNSGFEQFF
TRBV2,-,TRBJ2-3,once,TGTGCCAGCAGTGTCGGAGATACGCAGTATTTT,CASSVGDTQYF
TRBV6-5,-,TRBJ1-3,few,TGTGCCAGCCTCGGGGGGGAGATTGGAAACACCATATATTTT,CASLGGEIGNTIYF
TRBV30,TRBD2,TRBJ2-5,-,TGTGCCTGGAGAAAAGCTAGCGGGAGTGAGACCCAGTACTTC,CAWRKASGSETQYF
TRBV7-2,-,TRBJ2-7,-,TGTGCCAGCAGCGTAGACCTCGGCGAGCAGTACTTC,CASSVDLGEQYF
TRBV9,TRBD2,TRBJ2-7,-,TGTGCCAGCAGCGTCCTAGCGGGAGTGGGAGAGCAGTACTTC,CASSVLAGVGEQYF